This TCR beta chain was retrieved from a study of cytomegalovirus exposure and HLA in healthy donors. CDR1 and CDR2 from the germline V gene are SEHNR and FQNEAQ (reference sequence). CDR3 length: 17 residues. V lost 5 bases, J lost 1 base, and 8 bases stayed unmatched. The PCR used 60 Vbeta and 13 Jbeta primers. Generated by immunoSEQ multiplex PCR, the TCRdb table keeps only in-frame clones and is missing some. The sample consists of about 140,000 clones, about 78% of them appearing once. Input material: PBMCs. This chain uses TRBV7-9 with TRBJ2-3; 11 bases are a match to TRBD1. This clonotype was sampled from a male donor in good health and CMV-seronegative. The DNA for the CDR3 is TGTGCCAGCAGCCCTGGGACAGGGGGTTGGGGCACAGATACGCAGTATTTT. Translating it yields CASSPGTGGWGTDTQYF.